This T cell receptor beta chain was documented in a study of liver allograft versus peripheral blood T cells. Whole-study context: The authors compared T cell receptor repertoires in transplanted livers with those in the peripheral blood of recipients.

TCRdb re-derived calls from the reads in MiXCR, one entry per CDR3 protein. The repertoire consists of roughly 7,800 distinct CDR3 sequences, with roughly 18% occurring once and the leading ten covering around 1.3%. Germline trimming cut 5 bases from V and 4 bases from J; bases unmatched to any gene: 4. Germline CDR1 MNHNS, CDR2 SASEGT. CDR3 length equals 14 residues. This clonotype was sampled from a human patient who had a liver transplant. The graft donor may be the source of some T cells. The chain combines TRBV6-1 with TRBJ1-1, with 10 bases that match TRBD1. DNA for the CDR3: TGTGCCAGCAGTTACGGGACAGGGGTCACTGAAGCTTTCTTT. Translation gives CASSYGTGVTEAFF.